These T cell receptor beta chains were read from a single sample in a study of CD8 T cells in Susac syndrome. TCRdb itself ran the immunoSEQ multiplex PCR reads through MiXCR, one entry per CDR3 protein. The sample has roughly 140,000 distinct CDR3 sequences, 90% to 95% seen once. The sequenced material came from CD8+ T cells from PBMCs. The receptors originated from a human donor in good health. The CDR3 runs from the conserved cysteine through the conserved F or W. A D gene is named only where the DNA matches it firmly. Some rows mark clone size as missing; the rest say once, few, many or name a class of expanded clone.

cdr3_nt	cdr3_aa	v_call	clone_size	j_call	d_call
TGTGCCAGCAGAGGACTAGCGGGCGATCTTTCCTACGAGCAGTACTTC	CASRGLAGDLSYEQYF	TRBV12-3/TRBV12-4	.	TRBJ2-7	TRBD2
TGTGCCAGCAGTTTACGGCTAAGTTCTCGCGAGCAGTACTTC	CASSLRLSSREQYF	TRBV27	.	TRBJ2-7	.
TGTGCCACCAGCAGAGTTGAGACCCGGGAGCAGTTCTTC	CATSRVETREQFF	TRBV15	.	TRBJ2-1	.
TGTGCCAATCCTGAGTACCTTTGGTACGAGCAGTACTTC	CANPEYLWYEQYF	TRBV2	.	TRBJ2-7	.
TGTGCCAGCAGTTCCGCTAGCTGGGGTTACGAGCAGTACTTC	CASSSASWGYEQYF	TRBV27	.	TRBJ2-7	.
TGTGCCAGCAGCCTGACAGGGGAAGCTTTCTTT	CASSLTGEAFF	TRBV6-5	.	TRBJ1-1	TRBD1
TGTGCCAGCACACAGAGCGGTTACGGGGAGCTGTTTTTT	CASTQSGYGELFF	TRBV25-1	.	TRBJ2-2	.
TGCAGCGTTGAGGACAGAAACTATGGCTACACCTTC	CSVEDRNYGYTF	TRBV29-1	.	TRBJ1-2	.
TGCAGTGCTAGATCCCGACTAGCGGGAGGTTCTGGGGCCAACGTCCTGACTTTC	CSARSRLAGGSGANVLTF	TRBV20-1	.	TRBJ2-6	TRBD2
TGTGCCAGCAGTTCCCCGGGACAGGGGAACATTCAGTACTTC	CASSSPGQGNIQYF	TRBV27	.	TRBJ2-4	TRBD1
TGTGCCAGCAGCCCCGGGATAGCGGCAACGAGGGATACGCAGTATTTT	CASSPGIAATRDTQYF	TRBV16	.	TRBJ2-3	.
TGTGCCAGCAGCTTCCAGTCCACAGATACGCAGTATTTT	CASSFQSTDTQYF	TRBV5-6	.	TRBJ2-3	.
TGCGCCAGCAGCCGAGAGCGGGAGAATGTCTACAATGAGCAGTTCTTC	CASSRERENVYNEQFF	TRBV4-3	.	TRBJ2-1	TRBD2
TGTGCCAGCAGCCCCCCGACAGGGCCGGACACTGAAGCTTTCTTT	CASSPPTGPDTEAFF	TRBV7-9	.	TRBJ1-1	TRBD1
TGTGCCAGCAGCGTACAAGCGGGAGTGGGAAATAATGAGCAGTTCTTC	CASSVQAGVGNNEQFF	TRBV9	.	TRBJ2-1	TRBD2
TGCAGCGTTGAAGGGACTAGCGGGGTTAAATACAATGAGCAGTTCTTC	CSVEGTSGVKYNEQFF	TRBV29-1	once	TRBJ2-1	TRBD2
TGTGCCAGCAGCTTGGCGGGGGGGTACCAAGAGACCCAGTACTTC	CASSLAGGYQETQYF	TRBV5-6	.	TRBJ2-5	TRBD2
TGCAGCGTTGGGTTAGCCGGAGACACAGATACGCAGTATTTT	CSVGLAGDTDTQYF	TRBV29-1	.	TRBJ2-3	.
TGCAGCGTTGAATCCAGGGACTATGGCTACACCTTC	CSVESRDYGYTF	TRBV29-1	.	TRBJ1-2	.
TGTGCCAGCAGTCCCTATTGGACCCCAAACGCCCCCTACGAGCAGTACTTC	CASSPYWTPNAPYEQYF	TRBV6-1	.	TRBJ2-7	.
TGTGCCAGCAGCCCAGGGATTCGCTACGAGCAGTACTTC	CASSPGIRYEQYF	TRBV6-5	.	TRBJ2-7	.
TGCAGCGTTGAGGCAGCCTACGAGCAGTACTTC	CSVEAAYEQYF	TRBV29-1	.	TRBJ2-7	.
TGTGCCAGCAGTTTAACTAGCTCCTACGAGCAGTACTTC	CASSLTSSYEQYF	TRBV28	.	TRBJ2-7	.
TGCAGCGTTGTGCCGGGGGCGGATATAGTCGAGACCCAGTACTTC	CSVVPGADIVETQYF	TRBV29-1	.	TRBJ2-5	.
TGTGCCAGCAGCTTAGTGGGACTAGCGGCTAATGAGCAGTTCTTC	CASSLVGLAANEQFF	TRBV7-9	.	TRBJ2-1	TRBD2
TGTGCCAGCAGCTCATCGTACAGGGGCGATGAGCAGTTCTTC	CASSSSYRGDEQFF	TRBV7-9	.	TRBJ2-1	TRBD1
TGTGCTAGCAGCTTAGCCCCTCCGGAGGGGAGGGACACCGGGGAGCTGTTTTTT	CASSLAPPEGRDTGELFF	TRBV7-7	.	TRBJ2-2	TRBD2
TGCAGCGTTGCTTCGGTCTACTTGGGGGAGACCCAGTACTTC	CSVASVYLGETQYF	TRBV29-1	.	TRBJ2-5	.
TGTGCCAGCAGGGGGGACAGAGCGGGGGGAGAGACCCAGTACTTC	CASRGDRAGGETQYF	TRBV28	.	TRBJ2-5	TRBD2
TGTGCTAGTAGGAGCACCAATGAGCAGTTCTTC	CASRSTNEQFF	TRBV12-5	.	TRBJ2-1	.
TGTGCCAGCAGCGGGACTACCTACAATGAGCAGTTCTTC	CASSGTTYNEQFF	TRBV27	.	TRBJ2-1	TRBD2
TGCGCCAGCAGCCAAGATTTGGGGGTAGAGCAGTACTTC	CASSQDLGVEQYF	TRBV4-3	.	TRBJ2-7	.
TGTGCCAGCAGCTCATGGGCGGGAGCAGATACGCAGTATTTT	CASSSWAGADTQYF	TRBV13	.	TRBJ2-3	TRBD2
TGTGCCAGCAGCCCGGACGGAGGCTCCTACAATGAGCAGTTCTTC	CASSPDGGSYNEQFF	TRBV6-5	.	TRBJ2-1	.
TGTGCCAGCAGCCAAGAGGGGCTAGCGGGCGCCAATGAGCAGTTCTTC	CASSQEGLAGANEQFF	TRBV3-1	.	TRBJ2-1	TRBD2
TGTGCCAGCAGCTTAGTCGGGACGGTTAGCACAGATACGCAGTATTTT	CASSLVGTVSTDTQYF	TRBV7-2	once	TRBJ2-3	.